The 27 T cell receptor beta chains below all came from one sample that was sequenced in a study of STAT5B mutations in CD4+ large granular lymphocyte leukemia. Profiling relied on immunoSEQ multiplex PCR, and the TCRdb table lists in-frame clones only, not all of them. This table has around 29,000 clones, under 85% appearing once. Input material: CD4+ T cells from blood buffy coats. Receptor source: a human donor in good health.

This clone has more than one count but fewer than ten. This chain joins TRBV5-5 and TRBJ1-1; TRBD1 matches at 7 bases. Germline V gene lookup returns CDR1 SGHKS and CDR2 YYEKEE (reference sequence). The CDR3 is made up of 15 amino acids. J gave up 1 base and V 4 bases, and 7 bases lay outside the gene matches. CDR3 sequence reads: CASSLRGSGNTEAFF. In nucleotides, the CDR3 is TGTGCCAGCAGCCTCAGGGGGTCGGGGAACACTGAAGCTTTCTTT.

J is TRBJ1-1 and V is TRBV7-5; no DNA check was done on the table's D call, TRBD1. TRBV7-5 is flagged as a pseudogene. This CDR3 is built from 15 residues. CDR3 region: CARSPRDRAPIRAFF. CDR3 DNA: TGTGCCAGAAGCCCCCGGGACAGGGCCCCAATTAGGGCTTTCTTT.

This clone was seen a few times. At one of its ends the junction is not consistent with the germline gene, which may arise from a read error. The chain uses TRBV2 and TRBJ1-2, with 9 bases that match TRBD1. The CDR3 contains 12 residues. CDR1 is SNHLY, CDR2 FYNNEI, per germline. The DNA of the CDR3 is TGTGCCAGCAATCCGGGACAGGGCGGGTTAGCCTTC. Translating it yields CASNPGQGGLAF.

The chain is built from TRBV7-2 and TRBJ2-1; 9 nucleotides agree with TRBD2. Trimming took 6 bases from V and 0 from J; bases not matched to a gene: 9. There are 17 residues in the CDR3. CDR1 and CDR2 from the germline V gene are SGHTA and FQGNSA. The DNA for the CDR3 is TGTGCCAGCAGTCTTCGCGGGGGGGCGAGCTCCTACAATGAGCAGTTCTTC. Encoded protein: CASSLRGGASSYNEQFF.

This clone was detected once. CDR3 sequence: CASSLAPAGPTDTQYF. DNA for the CDR3: TGTGCCAGCAGCTTGGCTCCAGCGGGGCCGACAGATACGCAGTATTTT. The chain uses TRBV5-5 and TRBJ2-3; 7 bases map to TRBD2. This CDR3 region has 16 residues. The V gene end was trimmed by 0 bases and the J gene end by 3 bases; junction bases not matched to a gene: 7. The germline gives CDR1 SGHKS, CDR2 YYEKEE (reference sequence).

This chain connects TRBV27 to TRBJ2-2, with D tentatively TRBD1 (5 bases). This CDR3 region has 16 residues. Between the trimmed V and J ends, which lost 0 bases and 7 bases, there was a span of 15 bases. Looked up from germline, CDR1 is MNHEY and CDR2 is SMNVEV (reference sequence). Written as DNA, the CDR3 is TGTGCCAGCAGTTTATCAGGGCAGGGAATAGGCGGGGAGCTGTTTTTT. Amino acids: CASSLSGQGIGGELFF.

The chain carries TRBV10-3 and TRBJ2-7, with a weak D call TRBD2 (7 bases). This CDR3 region has 13 residues. Germline V CDR1 and CDR2: ENHRY, SYGVKD. Here the CDR3 reads CAASLGGVDEQYV. For the CDR3, the DNA is TGTGCAGCCAGTTTAGGGGGGGTGGACGAGCAGTACGTC.

This chain's CDR3 is CASSGYTVSGANVLTF. The CDR3 bases are TGTGCCAGCAGCGGGTATACTGTTTCTGGGGCCAACGTCCTGACTTTC. V is TRBV9 and J is TRBJ2-6; D unresolved. The V end lost 3 bases, the J end lost 1 base, and 11 bases lay between the germline ends. CDR1 is SGDLS, CDR2 YYNGEE, per germline. The CDR3 totals 16 residues.

The chain links TRBV7-9 to TRBJ2-4; possible D gene TRBD2, 5 bases. The CDR3 is 13 residues long. Germline V gene sequence: CDR1 SEHNR, CDR2 FQNEAQ (reference sequence). The germline V and J ends were trimmed by 5 bases and 11 bases, with 16 bases remaining between them. CDR3 coding DNA: TGTGCCAGCAGCCCAGAAATGTACGGGGTTCAGTACTTC. This codes for CASSPEMYGVQYF.

The chain uses TRBV19 and TRBJ1-2; TRBD1 agrees at 7 bases. Germline CDR1 and CDR2: LNHDA and SQIVND (reference sequence). The CDR3 runs 13 residues. Trimming removed 3 bases from V and 5 bases from J; junction bases left unmatched: 3. DNA of the CDR3: TGTGCCAGTAGTATCCCCAGGGGGTATGGCTACACCTTC. Its protein is CASSIPRGYGYTF.

This clone was seen once. The chain recombines TRBV19 with TRBJ1-1; 7 bases agree with TRBD1. The CDR3 totals 20 residues. Trimming removed 5 bases from V and 3 bases from J; junction bases left unmatched: 24. Germline V CDR1 and CDR2: LNHDA, SQIVND (reference sequence). In DNA, the CDR3 is TGTGCCAGTAGTCTCCCCGGGGGAGGGGGCTTTCCGCGTTTGGACACTGAAGCTTTCTTT. Amino acid sequence: CASSLPGGGGFPRLDTEAFF.

V is TRBV6-5 and J is TRBJ1-3; TRBD1 matches at 7 bases. Per germline, CDR1 MNHEY and CDR2 SVGAGI. The CDR3 has 13 amino acids. J gave up 4 bases and V 8 bases, and 5 bases lay outside the gene matches. CDR3 sequence reads: CASATGLGNTIYF. CDR3 DNA sequence: TGTGCCAGCGCGACAGGGCTCGGAAACACCATATATTTT.

This chain joins TRBV9 and TRBJ1-1, with a tentative D call TRBD1 (6 bases). V gave up 6 bases and J gave up 5 bases, with 17 bases separating them. This CDR3 region has 14 residues. Germline lookup yields CDR1 SGDLS and CDR2 YYNGEE. Written as DNA, the CDR3 is TGTGCCAGCACGTACAGGGACGGCGGGACTGAAGCTTTCTTT. Translation gives CASTYRDGGTEAFF.

Only a few counts were recorded for this clone. CDR3 sequence reads: CASSLEVSTGELFF. CDR3 DNA sequence: TGTGCCAGCAGCTTAGAAGTTAGCACCGGGGAGCTGTTTTTT. This chain joins TRBV7-9 and TRBJ2-2; D call uncertain. This CDR3 is built from 14 residues. CDR1 and CDR2 from the germline V gene are SEHNR and FQNEAQ (reference sequence). The germline V and J ends were trimmed by 1 base and 4 bases, with 7 bases remaining between them.

Only one count was recorded for this clone. The chain has TRBV6-5 and TRBJ2-3; the D is unclear. This CDR3 region has 14 residues. Trimming removed 5 bases at V and 11 bases at J, with 20 bases between. The germline V gene encodes CDR1 MNHEY and CDR2 SVGAGI. The CDR3 DNA is TGTGCCAGCAGTCCAGGCAGTCTCGTGGTAGGGCAGTATTTT. It is translated as CASSPGSLVVGQYF.

The V call is TRBV5-1, the J call TRBJ2-2; 9 bases agree with TRBD2. With V trimmed by 4 bases and J by 6 bases, 10 bases remained unmatched. Germline CDR1 reads SGHRS; CDR2 reads YFSETQ. The CDR3 runs to 16 residues. The CDR3 coding sequence is TGCGCCAGCAGCATGCAGGGACTAGCCGCCCCCGGGGAGCTGTTTTTT. It encodes CASSMQGLAAPGELFF. Based on the CDR3 plus reference TRBV5-1 and TRBJ2-2, the full variable domain is KAGVTQTPRYLIKTRGQQVTLSCSPISGHRSVSWYQQTPGQGLQFLFEYFSETQRNKGNFPGRFSGRQFSNSRSEMNVSTLELGDSALYLCASSMQGLAAPGELFFGEGSRLTVL.

The rearrangement links TRBV7-2 to TRBJ1-5, with D perhaps matching TRBD1 (6 bases). The V end lost 5 bases, the J end lost 7 bases, and 24 bases lay between the germline ends. From germline, CDR1 is SGHTA and CDR2 FQGNSA. The CDR3 is made up of 17 amino acids. CDR3 bases: TGTGCCAGCAGCCAGACGACCGGGACAATATTCGGGCAGCCCCAGCATTTT. Encoded protein: CASSQTTGTIFGQPQHF. Filled out from reference TRBV7-2 and TRBJ1-5, the complete variable domain reads GAGVSQSPSNKVTEKGKDVELRCDPISGHTALYWYRQSLGQGLEFLIYFQGNSAPDKSGLPSDRFSAERTGGSVSTLTIQRTQQEDSAVYLCASSQTTGTIFGQPQHFGDGTRLSIL.

This clone was counted between two and nine times. The chain is built from TRBV2 and TRBJ1-5; 8 bases are a match to TRBD1. This CDR3 spans 13 amino acids. Germline V CDR1 and CDR2: SNHLY, FYNNEI. Germline trimming cut 6 bases from V and 6 bases from J; bases unmatched to any gene: 4. CDR3: CASRMTGAQPQHF. CDR3 DNA: TGTGCCAGCAGGATGACAGGGGCTCAGCCCCAGCATTTT.

V usage is TRBV2 and J usage is TRBJ1-6; 10 bases line up with TRBD1. Germline values: CDR1 SNHLY, CDR2 FYNNEI. V shed 6 bases and J 7 bases; nucleotides not matched to a gene: 9. The CDR3 loop spans 16 amino acids. The CDR3 region is CASRDRQGARNSPLHF. Here the CDR3 DNA reads TGTGCCAGCAGGGACCGACAGGGGGCAAGGAATTCACCCCTCCACTTT.

The chain joins TRBV5-1 to TRBJ1-4; perhaps TRBD1 as D (6 bases). Between the trimmed V and J ends, which lost 4 bases and 2 bases, there was a span of 9 bases. The germline V gene encodes CDR1 SGHRS and CDR2 YFSETQ. This CDR3 has 14 residues. For the CDR3, the DNA is TGCGCCAGCAGCAGGGGGAATACTAATGAAAAACTGTTTTTT. Translating gives CASSRGNTNEKLFF. The full variable domain, in which reference TRBV5-1 and TRBJ1-4 provide the parts outside the CDR3, is KAGVTQTPRYLIKTRGQQVTLSCSPISGHRSVSWYQQTPGQGLQFLFEYFSETQRNKGNFPGRFSGRQFSNSRSEMNVSTLELGDSALYLCASSRGNTNEKLFFGSGTQLSVL.

The chain recombines TRBV7-2 with TRBJ2-7, with TRBD1 as a possible D gene (6 bases). The CDR3 spans 14 residues. Deletions cut 5 bases from V and 4 bases from J, with 15 bases between. CDR1 is SGHTA, CDR2 FQGNSA, per germline. DNA of the CDR3: TGTGCCAGCAGCACAGGGACATCTCGATACGAGCAGTACTTC. Translated: CASSTGTSRYEQYF.

This clone was recorded only once. The chain recombines TRBV5-1 with TRBJ2-7, with D hard to call. V lost 0 bases, J lost 5 bases, and 12 bases lay in between. The CDR3 has 14 residues. CDR1 SGHRS and CDR2 YFSETQ come from the germline V gene. The CDR3 DNA follows: TGCGCCAGCAGCTTGGGCGAGCAGATCCACGAGCAGTACGTC. Its protein product is CASSLGEQIHEQYV.

A few counts support this clone. This chain joins TRBV19 and TRBJ1-2; no firm D call. The CDR3 contains 12 residues. Germline V gives CDR1 LNHDA, CDR2 SQIVND (reference sequence). V lost 4 bases and J lost 2, with 5 bases in between. This CDR3 reads CASSSSNYGYTF. The CDR3 region has the DNA TGTGCCAGTAGTAGTTCCAACTATGGCTACACCTTC.

V and J are TRBV5-6 and TRBJ1-2, with 8 bases identical to TRBD1. This CDR3 spans 15 amino acids. Losses at the gene ends were 0 bases for V and 6 bases for J; bases not matched to a gene: 7. Germline values: CDR1 SGHDT, CDR2 YYEEEE. The CDR3 nucleotides read TGTGCCAGCAGCTTGGGACAGGGGAAGATAAATGGCTACACCTTC. Encoded protein: CASSLGQGKINGYTF.

The chain employs TRBV19 and TRBJ2-3, with D uncertain. CDR3 length: 14 amino acids. The V gene lost 5 bases and the J gene lost 1 base, with 10 bases spanning the gap. Per germline, CDR1 LNHDA and CDR2 SQIVND (reference sequence). The CDR3 DNA reads as TGTGCCAGTAGTCTAGGTTTCGGCACAGATACGCAGTATTTT. This gives the protein CASSLGFGTDTQYF. The complete variable domain, with remaining parts taken from reference TRBV19 and TRBJ2-3, reads DGGITQSPKYLFRKEGQNVTLSCEQNLNHDAMYWYRQDPGQGLRLIYYSQIVNDFQKGDIAEGYSVSREKKESFPLTVTSAQKNPTAFYLCASSLGFGTDTQYFGPGTRLTVL.

The V call is TRBV9, the J call TRBJ1-3; 9 positions match TRBD1. The length of the CDR3 is 16 residues. V gave up 4 bases and J gave up 2 bases; unmatched junction bases: 7. Germline values: CDR1 SGDLS, CDR2 YYNGEE. The DNA for the CDR3 is TGTGCCAGCAGCAGAGACAGGGGGGGAACTGGAAACACCATATATTTT. It codes for CASSRDRGGTGNTIYF. Full variable domain (outside the CDR3, taken from reference TRBV9 and TRBJ1-3): DSGVTQTPKHLITATGQRVTLRCSPRSGDLSVYWYQQSLDQGLQFLIQYYNGEERAKGNILERFSAQQFPDLHSELNLSSLELGDSALYFCASSRDRGGTGNTIYFGEGSWLTVV.

This sequence joins TRBV19 and TRBJ1-5; 9 bases agree with TRBD1. Trimming cost V 8 bases and J 5 bases; bases outside gene matches: 4. The CDR3 contains 13 residues. Germline assignment: CDR1 LNHDA and CDR2 SQIVND (reference sequence). This CDR3 reads CASRRQGDQPQHF. CDR3 sequence (DNA): TGTGCCAGTCGTCGACAGGGGGATCAGCCCCAGCATTTT.